This paragraph covers one T cell receptor beta chain sequence. The antigen remains unidentified. The source of the sample is a study of T-cell memory formation after mild COVID-19. Background on the study: Among the donors, TCR clusters were largely specific to each donor.

Libraries for TCRalpha and TCRbeta carried sample barcodes and unique molecular identifiers via 5'RACE. One entry per CDR3 protein, called by TCRdb with MiXCR from the 5' RACE reads. The sample lists about 560,000 distinct CDR3 sequences, about 20% occurring once. Points from the study as a whole: Contracting CD4+ clones sat mainly in CM and EM; CD8+ in EMRA. CD4/CD8 balance held among clones contracting day 15 to 85, and later expanders leaned CD4+.

This receptor was obtained from an adult woman who had mild COVID-19 (a few samples of this study predate the infection). Cell type and time point are not known. Sequencing was carried out using PBMCs or a T cell subset sorted from them (not recorded which).

The CDR3 nucleotides are TGTGCCAGCAGCCAAGGGTGGACTAGCGAGACCCAGTACTTC. Its translation: CASSQGWTSETQYF. V usage is TRBV4-2 and J usage is TRBJ2-5; TRBD2 agrees at 8 bases. With V trimmed by 1 base and J by 5 bases, 3 bases remained unmatched. Germline-derived CDR1 and CDR2 are LGHNA and YNFKEQ. The CDR3 contains 14 residues.